The source of this TCR beta chain is a study of blood T cell repertoires in COVID-19. Background on the study: Acute and convalescent COVID-19 samples came from the United States, Italy and Spain. Sources were T cells, B-cell-depleted T cells, or PBMCs; the material itself was cDNA or gDNA.

CDR1 is LNHDA, CDR2 SQIVND, per germline (reference sequence). This CDR3 spans 17 amino acids. Deletions cut 2 bases from V and 2 bases from J, with 19 bases between. As processed by the authors: Amplification of reference gene primers was used by the study to estimate nucleated cell counts. Profiled with immunoSEQ multiplex PCR; TCRdb holds only in-frame clones, not every one. Clone size and the V and J calls come from that table; the DNA yielded D and trimming. The table lists more than 85,000 clones, about 85% of them singletons. Source material: peripheral blood. The sequence came from a man at least 80 years old with acute or convalescent COVID-19. This chain connects TRBV19 to TRBJ2-7, with D possibly TRBD2 on 10 matching bases. CDR3 bases: TGTGCCAGTAGTATACGGGGACAGGGACTAGCGCCCTACGAGCAGTACTTC. Encoded protein: CASSIRGQGLAPYEQYF.